This passage covers 4 T cell receptor beta chains from one sample sequenced in a study of blood T cells in healthy people across ages. Combining a sample-barcoded 5' primer with a J-beta primer mix, a second PCR ran for roughly 7 to 12 cycles. TCRdb reprocessed the 5' RACE reads via MiXCR and lists one record per CDR3 protein. The sample holds hundreds of thousands of distinct CDR3 sequences, around 21% seen once. The specimen sequenced was blood. The source is an older man in good health.

The chain combines TRBV20-1 with TRBJ2-1; 14 positions agree with TRBD2. V lost 6 bases and J lost 5; bases outside the gene matches: 12. Germline CDR1 reads DFQATT; CDR2 reads SNEGSKA (reference sequence). The CDR3 spans 17 residues. CDR3 in DNA: TGCAGTGCATGGGGACTAGCGGGAGAGGTCCGGGACAATGAGCAGTTCTTC. This encodes CSAWGLAGEVRDNEQFF.

A single count supports this clonotype. The chain has TRBV15 and TRBJ2-1, with D tentatively TRBD2 (5 bases). The CDR3 spans 15 residues. Germline CDR1 reads LNHNV; CDR2 reads YYDKDF (reference sequence). V gave up 0 bases and J gave up 8 bases, with 14 bases separating them. The CDR3 spells CATSREDAGGDEQFF. The CDR3 nucleotides read TGTGCCACCAGCAGAGAGGACGCGGGTGGCGATGAGCAGTTCTTC.

This chain's CDR3 is CASSFDRGHTYEQYF. The CDR3 DNA is TGTGCCAGTAGTTTCGACAGGGGACACACTTACGAGCAGTACTTC. The V gene is TRBV19, the J gene TRBJ2-5; 8 bases fit TRBD1. The J call may be wrong; the DNA end is better matched by TRBJ2-7. Germline lookup yields CDR1 LNHDA and CDR2 SQIVND (reference sequence). The CDR3 covers 15 residues.

CDR3 in DNA: TGTGCCAGCAGCCCTGACGGGGTCGACGAGCAGTACTTC. Its protein is CASSPDGVDEQYF. The genes are TRBV5-5 and TRBJ2-7, with TRBD2 as a possible D gene (5 bases). Germline CDR1 is SGHKS and CDR2 is YYEKEE (reference sequence). CDR3 size: 13 residues. V lost 4 bases and J 5 bases, leaving 13 bases between the germline ends. The entire variable domain, with the rest obtained from reference TRBV5-5 and TRBJ2-7, is as follows: DAGVTQSPTHLIKTRGQQVTLRCSPISGHKSVSWYQQVLGQGPQFIFQYYEKEERGRGNFPDRFSARQFPNYSSELNVNALLLGDSALYLCASSPDGVDEQYFGPGTRLTVT.